Below, one T cell receptor (beta chain) is given with its context. The data derive from a study of blood T cell repertoires in COVID-19. The length of the CDR3 is 13 residues. Germline values: CDR1 SQVTM, CDR2 ANQGSEA. Between the trimmed V and J ends, which lost 5 bases and 6 bases, there was a span of 17 bases. Assay used: immunoSEQ multiplex PCR; TCRdb lists only in-frame clones, some missing. The sample gives 210,000 or so clones, around nine tenths of which show up once; 2.5% to 3% is in the top ten. The source material was peripheral blood. The J gene is TRBJ2-7, the V gene TRBV29-1; perhaps TRBD1 as D (7 bases). The receptor was isolated from a woman aged 60-75 years with acute or convalescent COVID-19. This chain's CDR3 is CSVYTGEVSEQYF. In DNA form, the CDR3 reads TGCAGCGTTTATACAGGGGAGGTCTCCGAGCAGTACTTC.